These 25 T cell receptor beta chains came from one sample sequenced in a study of shared clonotypes between healthy human individuals. Naive CD8 isolation took CD45RO-negative cells positively selected for CCR7 and excluded terminally differentiated effector memory CD45RA+ cells. Sequencing used immunoSEQ multiplex PCR; TCRdb keeps in-frame clones, though not all of them. Counted here are fewer than 800,000 clones, 90% to 95% occurring once; the ten biggest clones make up approximately 24%. Source material: naive CD8+ T cells sorted from blood. Every receptor here comes from a man aged 25 to 40 in good health.

The chain carries TRBV4-3 and TRBJ1-1; tentatively, D is TRBD1 (5 bases). V lost 0 bases and J lost 0, with 11 bases in between. In germline, CDR1 is LGHNA, CDR2 YSLEER. This CDR3 comprises 16 residues. This CDR3 reads CASSQDRGNMNTEAFF. The CDR3 bases are TGCGCCAGCAGCCAAGATCGGGGGAACATGAACACTGAAGCTTTCTTT.

J is TRBJ2-2 and V is TRBV6-1, with D perhaps matching TRBD1 (6 bases). CDR1 is MNHNS and CDR2 is SASEGT in the germline V gene. Trimming pared 2 bases from V and 5 bases from J, leaving 12 bases between. The CDR3 length is 15 residues. This CDR3 reads CASSELAGETGELFF. In nucleotides, the CDR3 is TGTGCCAGCAGTGAATTGGCAGGGGAGACCGGGGAGCTGTTTTTT.

The V and J genes are TRBV27 and TRBJ1-5; D remains ambiguous. Germline values: CDR1 MNHEY, CDR2 SMNVEV (reference sequence). The CDR3 is 14 amino acids. V shed 6 bases and J shed 7 bases, with 16 bases lying between them. CDR3 in DNA: TGTGCCAGCAGCTGGGTGGAGGGTGGACAGCCCCAGCATTTT. This encodes CASSWVEGGQPQHF.

This rearrangement joins TRBV19 to TRBJ1-1; no definite D call. CDR3 length: 14 residues. Trimming took off 6 bases at V and 3 bases at J, with 14 bases between the two ends. The germline gives CDR1 LNHDA, CDR2 SQIVND (reference sequence). In DNA form, the CDR3 reads TGTGCCAGTAGCCCAGGATTAAGGGACACTGAAGCTTTCTTT. Translated: CASSPGLRDTEAFF.

The chain employs TRBV6-5 and TRBJ2-5; 13 bases fit TRBD2. The germline V gene encodes CDR1 MNHEY and CDR2 SVGAGI. The ends lost 6 bases at V and 5 bases at J; junction bases unmatched: 6. The CDR3 consists of 15 residues. The CDR3 DNA follows: TGTGCCAGCAGCGGACTAGCGGGAGTGGGTGAGACCCAGTACTTC. Translated: CASSGLAGVGETQYF.

This clone was seen just once. This chain connects TRBV11-3 to TRBJ2-7, with D possibly TRBD2 on 5 matching bases. The germline V gene encodes CDR1 SGHNT and CDR2 YENEEA. The CDR3 has 17 residues. Trimming shortened V by 1 base and J by 2 bases, and 18 bases separated the two germline ends. The CDR3 here is CASSLAPPGLGTYEQYF. The CDR3, as DNA: TGTGCCAGCAGCTTAGCCCCTCCGGGCCTCGGGACCTACGAGCAGTACTTC.

The table lists this clone with a count of one. The CDR3 nucleotides read TGTGCCAGCAGTTATATGTTGAGCTCCTACAATGAGCAGTTCTTC. Protein product: CASSYMLSSYNEQFF. The chain combines TRBV6-5 with TRBJ2-1; no clear D. The CDR3 contains 15 residues. Germline lookup yields CDR1 MNHEY and CDR2 SVGAGI. Trimming cost V 3 bases and J 0 bases, with 9 bases left between them.

The genes are TRBV5-4 and TRBJ2-7, with 9 bases identical to TRBD1. This CDR3 region has 14 residues. Per the germline V gene, CDR1 is SGHNT and CDR2 is YYREEE (reference sequence). Unmatched junction bases numbered 7, after V lost 3 bases and J lost 6 bases. The chain's CDR3 is CASSSRDRVREQYF. In nucleotides, the CDR3 is TGTGCCAGCAGCTCGCGGGACAGGGTTCGCGAGCAGTACTTC.

The V gene is TRBV11-2, the J gene TRBJ2-1, with D uncertain. CDR3 size: 13 residues. V gave up 5 bases and J gave up 5 bases, with 10 bases separating them. Germline CDR1 and CDR2: SGHAT and FQNNGV. CDR3 protein: CASSLFYDNEQFF. The CDR3 DNA is TGTGCCAGCAGCCTCTTCTATGACAATGAGCAGTTCTTC.

The chain joins TRBV28 to TRBJ1-4, with 8 positions matching TRBD1. The junction had 8 bases not matched to a gene; V was cut back by 6 bases and J by 8 bases. Germline V gene sequence: CDR1 MDHEN, CDR2 SYDVKM. The CDR3 is 14 amino acids. CDR3 sequence reads: CASSLTGAGEKLFF. CDR3 in DNA: TGTGCCAGCAGCTTGACAGGGGCTGGGGAAAAACTGTTTTTT. Using reference TRBV28 and TRBJ1-4 for the parts outside the CDR3, the full variable domain is DVKVTQSSRYLVKRTGEKVFLECVQDMDHENMFWYRQDPGLGLRLIYFSYDVKMKEKGDIPEGYSVSREKKERFSLILESASTNQTSMYLCASSLTGAGEKLFFGSGTQLSVL.

The J gene is TRBJ2-3, the V gene TRBV7-2, with 15 bases that match TRBD2. With V trimmed by 3 bases and J by 7 bases, 5 bases remained unmatched. In germline, CDR1 is SGHTA, CDR2 FQGNSA. The CDR3 sequence is 16 residues long. As DNA, the CDR3 is TGTGCCAGCAGCTTCCCGGGACTAGCGGGAGGATATACGCAGTATTTT. Protein product: CASSFPGLAGGYTQYF.

This clone has a single count. V gene TRBV28 combines with J gene TRBJ2-7; 7 positions match TRBD2. The CDR3 has 14 residues. CDR1 is MDHEN and CDR2 is SYDVKM in the germline V gene. The junction had 4 bases not matched to a gene; V was cut back by 3 bases and J by 2 bases. The chain's CDR3 is CASSLRELTYEQYF. In nucleotides, the CDR3 is TGTGCCAGCAGTTTGCGGGAGTTAACCTACGAGCAGTACTTC.

The chain carries TRBV10-3 and TRBJ1-4, with a possible D match to TRBD1 (6 bases). V was shortened by 3 bases and J by 4 bases, with 21 bases between the two germline ends. The CDR3 covers 18 residues. CDR1 is ENHRY, CDR2 SYGVKD, per germline. The CDR3 is CAISEAGLRGQFNEKLFF. The CDR3 DNA reads as TGTGCCATCAGTGAAGCCGGGCTTCGGGGACAATTTAATGAAAAACTGTTTTTT.

This clone was observed a single time. The rearrangement joins TRBV5-6 to TRBJ2-7; D possibly corresponds to TRBD1 (6 bases). Trimming removed 2 bases from V and 1 base from J, with 13 bases in between. Germline V CDR1 and CDR2: SGHDT, YYEEEE. CDR3 length: 15 amino acids. CDR3 region: CASSLQGSWSYEQYF. For the CDR3, the DNA is TGTGCCAGCAGCTTACAGGGATCGTGGTCCTACGAGCAGTACTTC.

The chain joins TRBV9 to TRBJ1-3; D ambiguous. The V end was cut by 0 bases, the J end by 0 bases, with 13 bases between. This CDR3 region has 17 residues. Germline CDR1 and CDR2: SGDLS and YYNGEE. CDR3 amino acids: CASSVARTAFSGNTIYF. CDR3 bases: TGTGCCAGCAGCGTAGCTAGGACTGCCTTCTCTGGAAACACCATATATTTT.

This rearrangement joins TRBV19 to TRBJ2-4, with no clear D. Per the germline V gene, CDR1 is LNHDA and CDR2 is SQIVND (reference sequence). This CDR3 spans 11 amino acids. Trimming took 8 bases from V and 10 from J, leaving 12 bases between them. CDR3 nucleotide sequence: TGTGCCAGTGCCCATGGCGCAATTCAGTACTTC. It is translated as CASAHGAIQYF.

The chain has TRBV28 and TRBJ2-7; D ambiguous. Between the trimmed V and J ends, which lost 7 bases and 3 bases, there was a span of 7 bases. Germline CDR1 and CDR2: MDHEN and SYDVKM. There are 11 residues in the CDR3. The CDR3 coding sequence is TGTGCCAGCACAAAAAACTACGAGCAGTACTTC. It codes for CASTKNYEQYF.

In its sample, this clone was seen once. Other DNA sequences in the same sample also yield this CDR3. This chain joins TRBV7-9 and TRBJ1-1; D call uncertain. The CDR3 has 10 residues. CDR1 and CDR2 from the germline V gene are SEHNR and FQNEAQ (reference sequence). Trimming stripped 3 bases from V and 8 bases from J, with 4 bases between. The CDR3 sequence: CASSLAEAFF. The CDR3 DNA is TGTGCCAGCAGCTTGGCAGAAGCTTTCTTT.

In nucleotides, the CDR3 is TGCGCCAGCAGCTTGGTGGTAGGGGTGGCCTACGAGCAGTACTTC. This gives the protein CASSLVVGVAYEQYF. This chain links TRBV5-1 with TRBJ2-7; D perhaps matches TRBD1 (5 bases). Trimming stripped 0 bases from V and 2 bases from J, with 12 bases between. The germline CDR1 and CDR2 sequences are SGHRS and YFSETQ. The CDR3 length is 15 residues.

This clone was observed once. The chain combines TRBV28 with TRBJ1-4, with TRBD1 identical over 7 bases. This CDR3 has 15 residues. V shed 2 bases, J shed 5 bases, and the junction held 5 bases outside the gene matches. The germline gives CDR1 MDHEN, CDR2 SYDVKM. CDR3: CASSLGQEVNEKLFF. The CDR3, as DNA: TGTGCCAGCAGTTTAGGACAGGAAGTAAATGAAAAACTGTTTTTT.

The J gene is TRBJ1-1, the V gene TRBV6-5, with 8 nucleotides matching TRBD1. This CDR3 has 13 amino acids. Per germline, CDR1 MNHEY and CDR2 SVGAGI. With 6 bases clipped from V and 4 bases from J, the junction kept 4 bases outside the gene matches. The CDR3 loop reads CASRTGVFTEAFF. The CDR3 DNA reads TGTGCCAGCAGGACAGGGGTGTTCACTGAAGCTTTCTTT.

Only a few counts were recorded for this clone. V and J are TRBV19 and TRBJ1-5, with D uncertain. Between the trimmed V and J ends, which lost 3 bases and 2 bases, there was a span of 8 bases. Germline V gene sequence: CDR1 LNHDA, CDR2 SQIVND (reference sequence). The CDR3 sequence is 14 residues long. This CDR3 is CASSILGGNQPQHF. In DNA, the CDR3 is TGTGCCAGTAGTATCCTCGGGGGCAATCAGCCCCAGCATTTT.

The chain carries TRBV7-8 and TRBJ2-1, with D unresolved. The CDR3 consists of 15 residues. Germline CDR1 is SGHVS and CDR2 is FQNEAQ. V lost 3 bases and J 6 bases, leaving 15 bases between the germline ends. CDR3 protein: CASSLVGLLVNEQFF. DNA for the CDR3: TGTGCCAGCAGCTTGGTTGGGCTCCTGGTCAATGAGCAGTTCTTC.

The chain couples TRBV6-1 to TRBJ2-1; TRBD2 matches at 7 bases. CDR1 and CDR2 from the germline V gene are MNHNS and SASEGT. The CDR3 sequence is 16 residues long. With V trimmed by 3 bases and J by 2 bases, 7 bases remained unmatched. CDR3 coding DNA: TGTGCCAGCAGTGATTTTGGCGGGAGTCCCTACAATGAGCAGTTCTTC. This codes for CASSDFGGSPYNEQFF.

The rearrangement joins TRBV27 to TRBJ2-3; 8 nucleotides align to TRBD2. CDR3 length: 15 amino acids. With 2 bases clipped from V and 3 bases from J, the junction kept 4 bases outside the gene matches. Germline CDR1 and CDR2: MNHEY and SMNVEV (reference sequence). This chain's CDR3 is CASSLGSSGTDTQYF. The CDR3 DNA follows: TGTGCCAGCAGTTTAGGGTCTAGCGGGACAGATACGCAGTATTTT.